Each of the 14 T cell receptor beta chains below was sequenced from the same sample in a study of metastatic and nonmetastatic thyroid tumors. TCRdb re-processed the PCR reads through MiXCR. This table holds under 55,000 clones, approximately 19% found once. Thyroid surgery had not been preceded by any treatment in any patient. The sequencing sample was made of blood. These receptor sequences come from a female donor with papillary thyroid cancer or a benign thyroid nodule (not recorded which). Some clones in this sample may be carry-over from other donors' samples.

V gene TRBV28 combines with J gene TRBJ1-2, with D perhaps matching TRBD1 (6 bases). With 5 bases removed from V and 1 base from J, the gap between germline ends came to 17 bases. The CDR3 totals 16 residues. Germline CDR1 reads MDHEN; CDR2 reads SYDVKM. The chain's CDR3 is CASSTGGAALNYGYTF. Here the CDR3 DNA reads TGTGCCAGCAGTACGGGGGGGGCAGCCCTTAACTATGGCTACACCTTC.

This clone is deemed medium-sized (0.01 to 0.1%). The gene calls are TRBV27 and TRBJ2-1; D is possibly TRBD2 (7 bases). The CDR3 runs 13 residues. Germline CDR1 and CDR2: MNHEY and SMNVEV (reference sequence). The V gene lost 3 bases and the J gene lost 6 bases, with 9 bases spanning the gap. In DNA, the CDR3 is TGTGCCAGCAGTTTGGGGGGGGCCAATGAGCAGTTCTTC. Protein sequence: CASSLGGANEQFF.

As to this clone: Sequence at one end of the junction differs from germline and may be a read error. The chain uses TRBV7-3 and TRBJ2-1; a possible D gene is TRBD2 (5 bases). This CDR3 is built from 16 residues. CDR1 SGHTA and CDR2 FQGTGA come from the germline V gene. This CDR3 reads CASSPLEGGSMDEHFF. CDR3 nucleotides: TGTGCCAGCAGCCCTCTTGAAGGTGGGAGCATGGATGAGCATTTCTTC.

This clone was found many times. This chain links TRBV28 with TRBJ2-1; 7 bases align to TRBD1. The CDR3 contains 14 residues. The trim removed 2 bases at V and 5 bases at J, leaving 3 bases unmatched. Germline CDR1 and CDR2: MDHEN and SYDVKM. The CDR3: CASSLRGRHNEQFF. The CDR3 bases are TGTGCCAGCAGTTTAAGGGGGCGCCACAATGAGCAGTTCTTC.

This chain links TRBV7-8 with TRBJ2-7; D tentatively fits TRBD1 or TRBD2 (5 bases each). Trimming left V 4 bases short and J 0 bases short, with 16 bases between. Germline CDR1 is SGHVS and CDR2 is FQNEAQ. The CDR3 is made up of 16 amino acids. The CDR3 protein is CASSSRFGGYSYEQYF. The CDR3 DNA reads TGTGCCAGCAGCTCCCGATTTGGGGGATACTCCTACGAGCAGTACTTC.

This clone was counted a few times. The sample has other DNA sequences that encode this CDR3 too. The rearrangement joins TRBV7-8 to TRBJ1-4, with a tentative D call TRBD1 (6 bases). CDR1 SGHVS and CDR2 FQNEAQ come from the germline V gene. V lost 1 base and J lost 5, with 20 bases in between. This CDR3 contains 18 residues. CDR3 amino acids: CASSLDVPGQGLNEKLFF. The CDR3 DNA reads as TGTGCCAGCAGCTTAGATGTCCCGGGGCAGGGGTTAAATGAAAAACTGTTTTTT.

The table lists this clone with many counts. Other DNA sequences of this sample code for an identical CDR3. The V call is TRBV30, the J call TRBJ2-1; 12 nucleotides line up with TRBD2. CDR1 and CDR2 from the germline V gene are GTSNPN and SVGIG (reference sequence). With 0 bases clipped from V and 9 bases from J, the junction kept 12 bases outside the gene matches. The CDR3 consists of 17 residues. DNA for the CDR3: TGTGCCTGGAGTGTCTGGCGGACTAGCGGGACGCAGGCTGAGCAGTTCTTC. As protein: CAWSVWRTSGTQAEQFF.

The table lists this clone with many counts. The CDR3 coding sequence is TGTGCCAGTAGTCCCCACCGTGTGGGCTCTGGGGCCAACGTCCTGACTTTC. Protein sequence: CASSPHRVGSGANVLTF. The chain has TRBV19 and TRBJ2-6; D not certain. Germline V gives CDR1 LNHDA, CDR2 SQIVND (reference sequence). This CDR3 region has 17 residues. V gave up 5 bases and J gave up 0 bases, with 14 bases separating them.

This clone was recorded a few times. At one end, the junction sequence differs from germline, possibly due to a read error. The chain couples TRBV6-2 or TRBV6-3 to TRBJ2-1; D unresolved. Germline lookup yields CDR1 MNHEY and CDR2 SVGEGT. The CDR3 covers 16 residues. This CDR3 is CASSYRASFLDNELFF. The DNA for the CDR3 is TGTGCCAGCAGTTACCGGGCGTCGTTTCTTGACAATGAGCTGTTCTTC.

The rearrangement links TRBV19 to TRBJ1-1; D is ambiguous. Trimming removed 5 bases from V and 11 bases from J, with 9 bases in between. The CDR3 totals 10 residues. Germline lookup yields CDR1 LNHDA and CDR2 SQIVND (reference sequence). This CDR3 is CASSVGVAFF. The CDR3 DNA reads TGTGCCAGTAGTGTTGGGGTGGCTTTCTTT. Full variable domain (outside the CDR3, taken from reference TRBV19 and TRBJ1-1): DGGITQSPKYLFRKEGQNVTLSCEQNLNHDAMYWYRQDPGQGLRLIYYSQIVNDFQKGDIAEGYSVSREKKESFPLTVTSAQKNPTAFYLCASSVGVAFFGQGTRLTVV.

This clone was detected many times. A much larger clonotype is one base distant, so this may be a read error. This sequence joins TRBV12-3 or TRBV12-4 and TRBJ1-2; D might be TRBD1 (6 bases). Trimming left V 2 bases short and J 4 bases short, with 17 bases between. The CDR3 has 16 residues. The CDR3 DNA sequence: TGTGCCAGCAGTTTACGGACAGTAGAAGCTTCCTATGGCTACACCTTC. This encodes CASSLRTVEASYGYTF.

V and J are TRBV30 and TRBJ2-1, with D tentatively TRBD2 (5 bases). This CDR3 contains 13 residues. CDR1 is GTSNPN, CDR2 SVGIG, per germline (reference sequence). Trimming took off 5 bases at V and 0 bases at J, with 8 bases between the two ends. The CDR3, as DNA: TGTGCCTGGGGGGAGAGCTCCTACAATGAGCAGTTCTTC. It specifies CAWGESSYNEQFF.

The J gene is TRBJ1-1, the V gene TRBV6-2 or TRBV6-3; D may be TRBD1 (5 bases). With 2 bases removed from V and 4 bases from J, the gap between germline ends came to 14 bases. The germline gives CDR1 MNHEY, CDR2 SVGEGT. The CDR3 runs to 15 residues. The CDR3 region has the DNA TGTGCCAGCAGTTACGACAGTGGAGGTGTCACTGAAGCTTTCTTT. Translating it yields CASSYDSGGVTEAFF.

In its sample, this clone was seen many times. The V and J genes are TRBV6-2 or TRBV6-3 and TRBJ2-3, with 13 bases matching TRBD2. The CDR3 loop spans 17 amino acids. Unmatched junction bases numbered 10, after V lost 3 bases and J lost 7 bases. Germline-derived CDR1 and CDR2 are MNHEY and SVGEGT. CDR3 sequence (DNA): TGTGCCAGCAGTTATGTGAGGACTAGCGGGAGAGATTATACGCAGTATTTT. Translating it yields CASSYVRTSGRDYTQYF.